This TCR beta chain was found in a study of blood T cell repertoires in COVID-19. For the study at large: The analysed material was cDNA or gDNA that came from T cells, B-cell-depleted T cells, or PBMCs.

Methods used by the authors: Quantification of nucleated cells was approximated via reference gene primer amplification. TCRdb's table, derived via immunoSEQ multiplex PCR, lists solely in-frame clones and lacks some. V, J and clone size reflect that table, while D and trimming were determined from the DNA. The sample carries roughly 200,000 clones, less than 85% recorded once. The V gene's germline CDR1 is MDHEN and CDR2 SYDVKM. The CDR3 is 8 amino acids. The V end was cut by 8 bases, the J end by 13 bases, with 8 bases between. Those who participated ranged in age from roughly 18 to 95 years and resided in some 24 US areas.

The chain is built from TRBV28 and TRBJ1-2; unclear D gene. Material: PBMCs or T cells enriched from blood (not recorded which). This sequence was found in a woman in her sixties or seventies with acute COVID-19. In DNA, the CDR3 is TGTGCCAGCCCCGGGAGCACCTTC. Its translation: CASPGSTF.